This T cell receptor beta chain was identified in a study of blood T cell repertoires in COVID-19. Looking at the study overall: Nucleic acid was either cDNA or gDNA, and it came from T cells, B-cell-depleted T cells, or PBMCs.

This clone was observed a few times. Unmatched junction bases numbered 5, after V lost 2 bases and J lost 2 bases. This CDR3 has 16 residues. Germline lookup yields CDR1 MNHEY and CDR2 SVGEGT. For recovered donors of Cohort 3, there were two negative PCRs, clearance, or symptom resolution. Measured with immunoSEQ multiplex PCR; TCRdb has only the in-frame clones, and not every one. Found here are hundreds of thousands of clones, 90% of them singletons; the top ten hold roughly 2.6%. This clonotype originated in a man aged 55 to 69 who had recovered from COVID-19. This rearrangement joins TRBV6-2 or TRBV6-3 to TRBJ2-2; TRBD2 matches 7 bases. Sequencing input: PBMCs or T cells enriched from blood (not recorded which). CDR3 sequence (DNA): TGTGCCAGCAGTTACAGCCCAGCGGGAAACACCGGGGAGCTGTTTTTT. Amino acid sequence: CASSYSPAGNTGELFF.